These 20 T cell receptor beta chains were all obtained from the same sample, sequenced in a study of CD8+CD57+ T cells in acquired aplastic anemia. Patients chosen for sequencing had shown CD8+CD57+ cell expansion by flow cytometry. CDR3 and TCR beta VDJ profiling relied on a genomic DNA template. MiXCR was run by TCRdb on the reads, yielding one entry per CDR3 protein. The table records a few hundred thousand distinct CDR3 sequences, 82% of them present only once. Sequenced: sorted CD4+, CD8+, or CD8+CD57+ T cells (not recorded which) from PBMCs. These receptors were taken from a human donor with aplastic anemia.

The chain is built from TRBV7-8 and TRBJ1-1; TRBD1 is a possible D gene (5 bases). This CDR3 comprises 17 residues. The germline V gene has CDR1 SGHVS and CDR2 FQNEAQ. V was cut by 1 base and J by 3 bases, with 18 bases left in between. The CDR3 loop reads CASSLGGGPDAHTEAFF. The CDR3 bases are TGTGCCAGCAGCTTAGGGGGCGGTCCCGATGCGCACACTGAAGCTTTCTTT.

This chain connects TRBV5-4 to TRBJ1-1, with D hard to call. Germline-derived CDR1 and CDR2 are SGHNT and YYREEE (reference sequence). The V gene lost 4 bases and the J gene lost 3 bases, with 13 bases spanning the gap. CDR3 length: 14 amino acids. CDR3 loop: CASSVMSGYTEAFF. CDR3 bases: TGTGCCAGCAGCGTTATGAGCGGGTACACTGAAGCTTTCTTT.

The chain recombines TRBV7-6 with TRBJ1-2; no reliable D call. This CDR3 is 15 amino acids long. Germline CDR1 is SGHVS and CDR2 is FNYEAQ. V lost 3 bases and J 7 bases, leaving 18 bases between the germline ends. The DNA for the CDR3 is TGTGCCAGCAGCTTGACCAGAGGCGCCTCCCCTGGCTACACCTTC. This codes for CASSLTRGASPGYTF. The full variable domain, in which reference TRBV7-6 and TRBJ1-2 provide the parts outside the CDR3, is GAGVSQSPRYKVTKRGQDVALRCDPISGHVSLYWYRQALGQGPEFLTYFNYEAQQDKSGLPNDRFSAERPEGSISTLTIQRTEQRDSAMYRCASSLTRGASPGYTFGSGTRLTVV.

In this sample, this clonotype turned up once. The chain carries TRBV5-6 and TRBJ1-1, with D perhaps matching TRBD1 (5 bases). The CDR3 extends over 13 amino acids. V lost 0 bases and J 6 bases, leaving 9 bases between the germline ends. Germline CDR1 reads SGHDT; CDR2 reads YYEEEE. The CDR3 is CASSLERDAEAFF. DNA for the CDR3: TGTGCCAGCAGCTTGGAGAGGGACGCTGAAGCTTTCTTT.

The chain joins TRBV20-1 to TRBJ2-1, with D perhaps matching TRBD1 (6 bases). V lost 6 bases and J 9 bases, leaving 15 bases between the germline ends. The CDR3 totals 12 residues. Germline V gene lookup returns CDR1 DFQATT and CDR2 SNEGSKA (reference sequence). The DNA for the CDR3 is TGCAGTGCAAAGCCAGGGGACCTTGAGCAGTTCTTC. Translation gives CSAKPGDLEQFF.

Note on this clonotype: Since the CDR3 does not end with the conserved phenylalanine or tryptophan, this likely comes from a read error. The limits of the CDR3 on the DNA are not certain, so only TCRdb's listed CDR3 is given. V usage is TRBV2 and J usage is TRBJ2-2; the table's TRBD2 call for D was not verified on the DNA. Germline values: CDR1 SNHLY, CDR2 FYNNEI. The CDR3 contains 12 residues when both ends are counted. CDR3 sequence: CASSLVPGELTL.

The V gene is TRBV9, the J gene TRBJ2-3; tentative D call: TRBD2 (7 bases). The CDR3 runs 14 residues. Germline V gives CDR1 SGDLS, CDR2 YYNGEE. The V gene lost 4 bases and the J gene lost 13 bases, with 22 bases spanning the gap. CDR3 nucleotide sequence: TGTGCCAGCAGCCTACAAGGGGGGGCCCGGTATAAGTATTTT. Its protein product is CASSLQGGARYKYF.

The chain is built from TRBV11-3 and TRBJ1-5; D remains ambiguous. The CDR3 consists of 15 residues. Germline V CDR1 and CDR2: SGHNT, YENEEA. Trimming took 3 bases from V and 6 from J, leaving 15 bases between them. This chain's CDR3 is CASSFGSGGSQPQHF. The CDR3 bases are TGTGCCAGCAGCTTCGGCAGCGGAGGCAGTCAGCCCCAGCATTTT.

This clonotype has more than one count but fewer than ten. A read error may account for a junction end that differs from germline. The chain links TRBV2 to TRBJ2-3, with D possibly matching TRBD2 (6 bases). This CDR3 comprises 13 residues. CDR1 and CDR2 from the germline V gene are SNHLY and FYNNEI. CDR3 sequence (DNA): TGTGCCAGCAGTGATGGGGGGATACATAAGCAGTTTTTC. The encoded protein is CASSDGGIHKQFF.

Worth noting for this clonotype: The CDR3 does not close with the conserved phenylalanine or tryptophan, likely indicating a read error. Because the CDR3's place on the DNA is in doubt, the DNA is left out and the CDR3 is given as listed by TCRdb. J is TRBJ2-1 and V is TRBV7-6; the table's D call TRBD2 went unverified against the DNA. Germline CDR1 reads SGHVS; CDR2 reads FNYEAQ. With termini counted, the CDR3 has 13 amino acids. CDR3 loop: CASSQGRIPAQAY.

The CDR3 region is CSAPIRGFSEAFF. For the CDR3, the DNA is TGCAGTGCCCCAATAAGAGGTTTCTCTGAAGCTTTCTTT. The chain links TRBV20-1 to TRBJ1-1; no firm D call. V was clipped by 6 bases and J by 6 bases, with 17 bases between them. This CDR3 comprises 13 residues. CDR1 DFQATT and CDR2 SNEGSKA come from the germline V gene (reference sequence).

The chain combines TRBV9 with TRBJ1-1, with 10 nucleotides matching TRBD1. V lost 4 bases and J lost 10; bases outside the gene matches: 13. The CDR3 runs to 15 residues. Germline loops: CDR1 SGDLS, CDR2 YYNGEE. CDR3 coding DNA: TGTGCCAGCAGCTTGGATGTGACAGGGGGCGCTGGAGCTTTCTTT. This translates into CASSLDVTGGAGAFF.

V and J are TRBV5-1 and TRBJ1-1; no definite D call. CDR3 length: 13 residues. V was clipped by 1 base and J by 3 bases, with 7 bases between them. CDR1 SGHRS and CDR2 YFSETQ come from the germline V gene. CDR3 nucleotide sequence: TGCGCCAGCAGCTTGTTGTCGGACACTGAAGCTTTCTTT. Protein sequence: CASSLLSDTEAFF.

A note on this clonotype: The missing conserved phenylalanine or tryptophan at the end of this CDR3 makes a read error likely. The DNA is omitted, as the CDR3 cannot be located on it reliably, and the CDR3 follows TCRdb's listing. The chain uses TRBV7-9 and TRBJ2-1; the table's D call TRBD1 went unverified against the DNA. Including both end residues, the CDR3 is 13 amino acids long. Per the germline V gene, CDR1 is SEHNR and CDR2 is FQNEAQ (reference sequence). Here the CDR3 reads CASSDGGIHEQVV.

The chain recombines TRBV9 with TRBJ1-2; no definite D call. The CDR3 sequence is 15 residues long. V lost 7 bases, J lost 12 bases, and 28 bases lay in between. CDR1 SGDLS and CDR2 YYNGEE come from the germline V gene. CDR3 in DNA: TGTGCCAGCGGCTTGACTGGGAACATCGAGTACTTCGACACCTTC. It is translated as CASGLTGNIEYFDTF.

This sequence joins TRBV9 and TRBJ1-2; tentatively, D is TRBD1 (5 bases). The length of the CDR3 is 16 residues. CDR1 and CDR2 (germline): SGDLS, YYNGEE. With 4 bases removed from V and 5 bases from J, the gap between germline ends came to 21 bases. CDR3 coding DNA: TGTGCCAGCAGCTGGGAGAGGGACGTTCTGTTATATGGCTACACCTTC. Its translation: CASSWERDVLLYGYTF.

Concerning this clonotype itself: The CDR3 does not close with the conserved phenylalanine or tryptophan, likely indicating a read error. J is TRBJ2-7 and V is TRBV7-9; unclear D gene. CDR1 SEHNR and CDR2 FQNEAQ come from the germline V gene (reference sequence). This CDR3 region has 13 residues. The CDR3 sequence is CARSLTTSYQQYL. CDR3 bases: TGTGCCAGAAGCTTGACAACCTCCTACCAGCAGTACTTG.

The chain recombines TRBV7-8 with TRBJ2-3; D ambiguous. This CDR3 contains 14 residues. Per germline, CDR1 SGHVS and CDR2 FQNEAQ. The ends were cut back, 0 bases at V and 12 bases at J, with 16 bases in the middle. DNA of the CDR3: TGTGCCAGCAGCTTAGCTCGAGGCCCGACAACCCAGTATTTT. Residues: CASSLARGPTTQYF.

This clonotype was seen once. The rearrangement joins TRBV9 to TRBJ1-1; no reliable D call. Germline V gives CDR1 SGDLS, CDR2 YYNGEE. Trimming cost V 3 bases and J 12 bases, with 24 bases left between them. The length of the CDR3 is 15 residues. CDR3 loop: CASSAGPTETQYSFF. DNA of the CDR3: TGTGCCAGCAGCGCTGGCCCTACAGAGACCCAGTACTCTTTCTTT.

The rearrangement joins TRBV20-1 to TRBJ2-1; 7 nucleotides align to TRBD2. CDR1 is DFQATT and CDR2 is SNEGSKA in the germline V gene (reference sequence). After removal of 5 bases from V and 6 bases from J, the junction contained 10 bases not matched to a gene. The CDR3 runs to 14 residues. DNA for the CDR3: TGCAGTGCTTGGGGGACTACCTCCGGCAATGAGCAGTTCTTC. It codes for CSAWGTTSGNEQFF.